This TCR beta chain was recorded in a study of tumor and adjacent non-tumor tissue in lung cancer. For the study at large: The cohort had 12 to 13 adenocarcinoma, a couple of squamous cell and 1 small cell patients. Study-wide results and limits: Higher tumor TCR diversity was associated with shorter survival. Top 100 clones took a larger repertoire share in normal lung. Significantly higher TCR diversity was found in tumor than normal lung.

No cell sorting was done before RNA was extracted from the tissue. This non-tumor lung sample came from over 3 cm beyond the tumor edge. The table lists this clonotype with many counts. Its antigen is unknown. The V and J ends lost 0 bases and 1 base, in that order; junction bases with no gene match: 10. Per the germline V gene, CDR1 is DFQATT and CDR2 is SNEGSKA (reference sequence). The CDR3 covers 17 residues. TCRbeta libraries were built with three rounds of nested PCR, modified from ARM-PCR. TCRdb ran MiXCR on the multiplex PCR reads and lists one entry per CDR3 protein. The sample yields 110,000 or so distinct CDR3 sequences, about 63% seen once.

The sequence derives from a man between 60 and 70 years old with non-small cell lung cancer. Source material: distant non-tumor lung tissue. This rearrangement joins TRBV20-1 to TRBJ2-3, with 7 bases that match TRBD2. The CDR3 nucleotides read TGCAGTGCTAGAGATCGAGGAGGGAGGGGTCGCACAGATACGCAGTATTTT. Residues: CSARDRGGRGRTDTQYF.